Presented here are 27 T cell receptor beta chains from one specimen sequenced in a study of tumor and adjacent non-tumor tissue in lung cancer. A modified ARM-PCR protocol with three rounds of nested PCR amplified TCRbeta. TCRdb reanalysed the multiplex PCR reads using MiXCR and keeps one entry per CDR3 protein. This table holds 100,000 to 120,000 distinct CDR3 sequences, approximately 80% found once. RNA was extracted from bulk tissue without any cell sorting. What was sequenced was lung tumor tissue. The receptors here all came from a man in his 70s with non-small cell lung cancer.

This clonotype was seen at least ten times. The V and J genes are TRBV6-5 and TRBJ2-7; 9 bases fit TRBD1. With V trimmed by 0 bases and J by 4 bases, 7 bases remained unmatched. CDR1 is MNHEY, CDR2 SVGAGI, per germline. The CDR3 sequence is 16 residues long. The CDR3 DNA is TGTGCCAGCAGTTACTCGTTTACAGGGGGCAGTTACGAGCAGTACTTC. It translates to CASSYSFTGGSYEQYF.

The rearrangement joins TRBV20-1 to TRBJ1-1; D gene uncertain. CDR3 length: 14 residues. V lost 4 bases and J 6 bases, leaving 18 bases between the germline ends. The V gene's germline CDR1 is DFQATT and CDR2 SNEGSKA (reference sequence). The CDR3 region has the DNA TGCAGTGCTACCCGTGAGCTGACAAGCGCTGAAGCTTTCTTT. As protein: CSATRELTSAEAFF.

Concerning this clonotype: At one boundary the junction diverges from the germline segment, which might be a read error. The V call is TRBV11-3, the J call TRBJ2-3; 7 positions match TRBD1. The CDR3 extends over 15 amino acids. Per germline, CDR1 SGHNT and CDR2 YENEEA. CDR3 bases: TGTGCCAGTAGCCCAAGACAGGGAACCACAGATAGGCAGTATTTT. Translated, it gives CASSPRQGTTDRQYF.

This sequence joins TRBV28 and TRBJ1-2, with 11 bases identical to TRBD1. CDR1 MDHEN and CDR2 SYDVKM come from the germline V gene. The CDR3 length is 14 residues. With 8 bases clipped from V and 7 bases from J, the junction kept 9 bases outside the gene matches. The CDR3 region has the DNA TGTGCCAGCGGATCGGGACAGGGGGGGCGTGGCTACACCTTC. Translating gives CASGSGQGGRGYTF.

Note on this clonotype: This likely comes from a read error, as the CDR3 has no conserved phenylalanine or tryptophan at its end. The limits of the CDR3 on the DNA are not certain, so only TCRdb's listed CDR3 is given. V gene TRBV11-2 combines with J gene TRBJ2-1; the table's D call TRBD1 went unverified against the DNA. The CDR3 is made up of 18 amino acids, end residues included. The germline V gene encodes CDR1 SGHAT and CDR2 FQNNGV. The CDR3 sequence: CAGSLHVRDWASYKEQFV.

In the case of this clonotype: The germline gene is not matched at one end of the junction; a read error may be the cause. The chain is built from TRBV4-1 and TRBJ2-7; 8 bases align to TRBD2. This CDR3 has 16 residues. The germline CDR1 and CDR2 sequences are MGHRA and YSYEKL. As DNA, the CDR3 is TGCGCCATCAGCCGGACACTAGCGGAAGAGGGGGATGAGCAGTACTTC. As protein: CAISRTLAEEGDEQYF.

Concerning this clonotype: This may be a read error: a much more frequent sequence differs by one nucleotide. CDR3 region: CASSLYRLASEQSF. CDR3 nucleotide sequence: TGTGCCAGCAGCTTATACCGGCTAGCTAGTGAGCAGTCCTTC. The chain has TRBV11-2 and TRBJ2-1; D is perhaps TRBD2 (5 bases). Germline V gene lookup returns CDR1 SGHAT and CDR2 FQNNGV. This CDR3 has 14 residues.

In the case of this clonotype: The junction shows a germline mismatch at one end, possibly a read error. J is TRBJ2-3 and V is TRBV4-3, with 10 bases fitting TRBD2. CDR1 is LGHNA and CDR2 is YSLEER in the germline V gene. This CDR3 spans 16 amino acids. Written as DNA, the CDR3 is TGCGCCAGCAGCCAAGATCTAGCGGGAGAGCCAGATAGGCAGTATTTT. As protein: CASSQDLAGEPDRQYF.

This clonotype showed up just once. One junction end does not reproduce the germline sequence, and a read error may be involved. The chain couples TRBV11-3 to TRBJ2-5; maybe TRBD2 (6 bases). This CDR3 is built from 14 residues. From germline, CDR1 is SGHNT and CDR2 YENEEA. The CDR3, as DNA: TGTGCCAGCGCTTCCGGCCGGGGGTGGGAGATCCAGTACTTC. Translating gives CASASGRGWEIQYF.

With regard to this clonotype: This may come from a read error, since a much larger clone is one base off. The J gene is TRBJ2-7, the V gene TRBV5-1, with D perhaps matching TRBD2 (6 bases). From germline, CDR1 is SGHRS and CDR2 YFSETQ. The length of the CDR3 is 13 residues. The CDR3 protein is CTSQEGNSYEQYF. The CDR3, as DNA: TGCACCAGCCAGGAGGGAAACTCCTACGAGCAGTACTTC. The full variable domain, with the rest looked up from reference TRBV5-1 and TRBJ2-7, is KAGVTQTPRYLIKTRGQQVTLSCSPISGHRSVSWYQQTPGQGLQFLFEYFSETQRNKGNFPGRFSGRQFSNSRSEMNVSTLELGDSALYLCTSQEGNSYEQYFGPGTRLTVT.

This clonotype is medium-sized (0.01 to 0.1%) within its sample. The chain uses TRBV11-2 and TRBJ2-2; no firm D call. Germline V gene sequence: CDR1 SGHAT, CDR2 FQNNGV. Trimming pared 7 bases from V and 2 bases from J, leaving 5 bases between. The CDR3 is made up of 12 amino acids. CDR3 loop: CASNDNTGELFF. Written as DNA, the CDR3 is TGTGCCAGCAACGACAACACCGGGGAGCTGTTTTTT.

V and J are TRBV13 and TRBJ2-7, with unresolved D. From germline, CDR1 is PRHDT and CDR2 FYEKMQ (reference sequence). CDR3 length: 13 residues. The DNA for the CDR3 is TGTTCCAACAGCTCAACCACGTGGGACGAGCAGTACTTC. Encoded protein: CSNSSTTWDEQYF.

This clonotype has a handful of counts. The conserved closing phenylalanine or tryptophan is absent in this CDR3, likely reflecting a read error. No DNA is shown, since the ends of the CDR3 on it are uncertain; the CDR3 is the one TCRdb lists. This chain links TRBV6-5 with TRBJ2-7; the table assigns TRBD2, which was not confirmed against the DNA. The V gene's germline CDR1 is MNHEY and CDR2 SVGAGI. The CDR3 region is 15 residues in length, termini included. CDR3 in amino acids: CAVGRRLAGSYEHYL.

The chain joins TRBV6-2 or TRBV6-3 to TRBJ2-2; no definite D call. Trimming stripped 10 bases from V and 2 bases from J, with 11 bases between. The CDR3 is made up of 13 amino acids. CDR1 is MNHEY, CDR2 SVGEGT, per germline. The CDR3: CANCRINTGELFF. The DNA for the CDR3 is TGTGCCAACTGCAGAATTAACACCGGGGAGCTGTTTTTT.

The chain is built from TRBV11-3 and TRBJ2-7; D is uncertain. The germline V gene has CDR1 SGHNT and CDR2 YENEEA. V was pared by 0 bases and J by 6 bases, with 15 bases between. CDR3 size: 15 residues. This CDR3 is CASSLDEAHAREQYF. The CDR3 DNA sequence: TGTGCCAGCAGCTTAGATGAGGCCCATGCTCGCGAGCAGTACTTC.

Concerning this clonotype itself: Without the conserved terminal phenylalanine or tryptophan, this CDR3 likely stems from a read error. CDR3 protein: CASSLAGGQNTGELFV. DNA of the CDR3: TGTGCCAGCAGTCTCGCGGGGGGGCAAAACACTGGGGAACTGTTTGTT. This chain joins TRBV12-3 or TRBV12-4 and TRBJ2-2; 9 bases are a match to TRBD2. CDR3 length equals 16 residues.

On this clonotype itself: A much larger clone differs from this one at a single base, so this may be a read error. The genes are TRBV7-9 and TRBJ1-2; 9 bases map to TRBD1. The CDR3 extends over 14 amino acids. Germline V gene lookup returns CDR1 SEHNR and CDR2 FQNEAQ (reference sequence). The V and J ends lost 6 bases and 5 bases, in that order; junction bases with no gene match: 7. The CDR3 bases are TGTGCCAGCAGGCCTGGACAGGGGAATTATGGCTACACCTTC. Encoded protein: CASRPGQGNYGYTF.

The J gene is TRBJ1-6, the V gene TRBV5-6; the D is unclear. The CDR3 loop spans 16 amino acids. CDR1 is SGHDT and CDR2 is YYEEEE in the germline V gene. V lost 2 bases and J lost 0, with 9 bases in between. CDR3 DNA: TGTGCCAGCAGCTTCGGAGATAACTCCTATAATTCACCCCTCCACTTT. This sequence encodes CASSFGDNSYNSPLHF.

The chain links TRBV2 to TRBJ1-2, with unresolved D. V lost 6 bases, J lost 4 bases, and 9 bases lay in between. Germline CDR1 reads SNHLY; CDR2 reads FYNNEI. This CDR3 is built from 12 residues. CDR3 nucleotide sequence: TGTGCCAGCAGGGCGCAGCCCTATGGCTACACCTTC. Protein product: CASRAQPYGYTF.

V and J are TRBV6-2 or TRBV6-3 and TRBJ2-1, with TRBD1 as a possible D gene (6 bases). With 6 bases removed from V and 4 bases from J, the gap between germline ends came to 19 bases. Germline V gives CDR1 MNHEY, CDR2 SVGEGT. This CDR3 has 16 residues. CDR3 sequence (DNA): TGTGCCAGCAGATACCAAATCAGACAGGAATACAATGAGCAGTTCTTC. Translation gives CASRYQIRQEYNEQFF.

This clonotype was detected only once. The junction departs from germline at one end; a sequencing error may be responsible. The chain joins TRBV6-2 or TRBV6-3 to TRBJ2-1; the D is unclear. The germline V gene has CDR1 MNHEY and CDR2 SVGEGT. The CDR3 has 13 residues. The CDR3 protein is CVSNSGGYNEQLF. In DNA, the CDR3 is TGTGTCAGCAATAGTGGCGGTTACAATGAGCAGTTATTC.

The chain employs TRBV12-3 or TRBV12-4 and TRBJ1-2; no definite D call. Trimming took off 2 bases at V and 7 bases at J, with 14 bases between the two ends. CDR3 length: 14 residues. The DNA for the CDR3 is TGTGCCAGCAGTTTAACGGTGAGCTTCCTTGGCTACACCTTC. Amino acid sequence: CASSLTVSFLGYTF.

This clonotype appeared a single time. One end of the junction is discordant with germline, which a read error may explain. The chain is built from TRBV4-3 and TRBJ2-1; 8 bases match TRBD2. The CDR3 has 17 residues. The germline V gene encodes CDR1 LGHNA and CDR2 YSLEER. The DNA for the CDR3 is TGCGTCAGCAGCCAAGACCCAGCGGGAGCTGATTACAATGAGGAGTTCTTC. Residues: CVSSQDPAGADYNEEFF.

This rearrangement joins TRBV6-2 or TRBV6-3 to TRBJ1-1; a possible D gene is TRBD1 (5 bases). The ends were cut back, 10 bases at V and 8 bases at J, with 26 bases in the middle. The germline V gene has CDR1 MNHEY and CDR2 SVGEGT. This CDR3 is 15 amino acids long. CDR3 region: CAITVQGSGLWEAFF. The CDR3 region has the DNA TGTGCCATTACTGTTCAGGGTTCAGGATTGTGGGAAGCTTTCTTT.

Of note for this clonotype: One junction end does not reproduce the germline sequence, and a read error may be involved. The chain links TRBV4-1 to TRBJ2-7; D could derive from TRBD1 or TRBD2 (6 bases each). The DNA end is a closer match to TRBJ2-1, so the J assignment may be wrong. CDR1 MGHRA and CDR2 YSYEKL come from the germline V gene. The CDR3 contains 14 residues. The CDR3 bases are TGCGCCAACAGCCAAGGAGGGGGTTCTGAAGAGCAGTTCTTC. Protein: CANSQGGGSEEQFF.

This clonotype has just a few counts. A much larger clonotype is one base distant, so this may be a read error. This sequence joins TRBV4-2 and TRBJ2-4; the match to TRBD1 covers 8 bases. Germline loops: CDR1 LGHNA, CDR2 YNFKEQ. The CDR3 length is 18 residues. CDR3 bases: TGTGTCAGCAGCCAAGATTTACGGACAGGGCTAGCCAAAAACATTCAGTACTTC. The encoded protein is CVSSQDLRTGLAKNIQYF.

The chain has TRBV6-5 and TRBJ2-7, with 8 bases lining up with TRBD1. This CDR3 spans 16 amino acids. The V gene's germline CDR1 is MNHEY and CDR2 SVGAGI. V lost 0 bases to trimming and J lost 3 bases; unmatched junction nucleotides: 7. The CDR3 reads CASSYSFAGGSYEQYF. The CDR3, as DNA: TGTGCCAGCAGTTACTCGTTTGCAGGGGGCAGCTACGAGCAGTACTTC.